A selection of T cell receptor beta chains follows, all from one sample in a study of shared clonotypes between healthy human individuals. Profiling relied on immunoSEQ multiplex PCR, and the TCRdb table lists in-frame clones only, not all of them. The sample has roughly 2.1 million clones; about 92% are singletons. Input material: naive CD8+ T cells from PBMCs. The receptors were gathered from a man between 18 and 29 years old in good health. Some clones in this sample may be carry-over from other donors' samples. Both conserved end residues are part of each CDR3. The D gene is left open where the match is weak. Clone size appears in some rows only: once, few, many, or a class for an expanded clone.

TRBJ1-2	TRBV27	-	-	TGTGCCAGCAGTTTATCGCCCAAGGCTAGCTACACCTTC	CASSLSPKASYTF
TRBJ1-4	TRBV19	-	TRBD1	TGTGCCAGTAGTATGTCGAGGACAGGGCGTGAAAAACTGTTTTTT	CASSMSRTGREKLFF
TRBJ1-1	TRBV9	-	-	TGTGCCAGCAGCGTAGTCGCAGGGAAGGGGGGCACTGAAGCTTTCTTT	CASSVVAGKGGTEAFF
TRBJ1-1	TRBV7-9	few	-	TGTGCCAGCAGCTACCAGAACACTGAAGCTTTCTTT	CASSYQNTEAFF
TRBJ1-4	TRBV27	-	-	TGTGCCAGCAGTTTATCGGGCAGGGATAATGAAAAACTGTTTTTT	CASSLSGRDNEKLFF
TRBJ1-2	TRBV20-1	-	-	TGCAGTGCTATCGTAGAATATGGCTACACCTTC	CSAIVEYGYTF
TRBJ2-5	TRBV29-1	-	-	TGCAGCGCACACAGGGTCGGAGAGGCCCAGTACTTC	CSAHRVGEAQYF
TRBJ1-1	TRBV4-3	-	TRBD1	TGCGCCAGCAGCCAAGATTCAGGGGGTAACACTGAAGCTTTCTTT	CASSQDSGGNTEAFF
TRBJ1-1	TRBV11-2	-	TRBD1	TGTGCCAGCAGTATGACAGGGGGCACTGAAGCTTTCTTT	CASSMTGGTEAFF
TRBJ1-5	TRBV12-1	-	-	TGTGCCAGCGAGGGGGGCGGGCAGCCCCAGCATTTT	CASEGGGQPQHF
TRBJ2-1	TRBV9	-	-	TGTGCCAGCAGCGTAGTGGGGGAGAGACCTTACAATGAGCAGTTCTTC	CASSVVGERPYNEQFF
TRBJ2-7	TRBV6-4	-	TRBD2	TGTGCCAGTTCTGAGCGGGGGGAATCTTACGAGCAGTACTTC	CASSERGESYEQYF
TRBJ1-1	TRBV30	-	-	TGTGCCTGGAGTCAACCGGAGGGGGTAGACGAAGCTTTCTTT	CAWSQPEGVDEAFF
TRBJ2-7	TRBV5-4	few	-	TGTGCCAGCAGCTTGGGCGGCTACGAGCAGTACTTC	CASSLGGYEQYF
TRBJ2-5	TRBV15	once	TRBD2	TGTGCCACCAGCAGAGTAGCGGGAGAAGAGACCCAGTACTTC	CATSRVAGEETQYF
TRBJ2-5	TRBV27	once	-	TGTGCCAGCAGTTTTAGACAGGGAGGGGAGACCCAGTACTTC	CASSFRQGGETQYF
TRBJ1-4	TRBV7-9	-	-	TGTGCCAGCAGCTTACCGGGGGGAGGGAATGAAAAACTGTTTTTT	CASSLPGGGNEKLFF
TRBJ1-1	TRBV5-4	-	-	TGTGCCAGCAGTGTCTCGAACACTGAAGCTTTCTTT	CASSVSNTEAFF
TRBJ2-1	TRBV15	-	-	TGTGCCACCAGCACCTTGGACGGCTCCTACAATGAGCAGTTCTTC	CATSTLDGSYNEQFF
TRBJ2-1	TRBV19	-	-	TGTGCCAGTAGCACGACCGGTTCCCCCTACAATGAGCAGTTCTTC	CASSTTGSPYNEQFF
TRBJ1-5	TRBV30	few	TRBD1	TGTGCCTGGCGTACAGGGGGTAGCAATCAGCCCCAGCATTTT	CAWRTGGSNQPQHF
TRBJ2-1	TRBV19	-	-	TGTGCCAGTAGTATTGCAGGGGCTACCTACAATGAGCAGTTCTTC	CASSIAGATYNEQFF
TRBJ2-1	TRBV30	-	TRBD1	TGTGCCTGGGTGGACAGGCACTCCTACAATGAGCAGTTCTTC	CAWVDRHSYNEQFF
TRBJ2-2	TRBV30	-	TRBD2	TGTGCCTGGACGGGGGGTCAGGGGAACACCGGGGAGCTGTTTTTT	CAWTGGQGNTGELFF
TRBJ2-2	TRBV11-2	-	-	TGTGCCAGCAGCTTAGCCCCCGGGGCCGGCGGTCCCGGGGAGCTGTTTTTT	CASSLAPGAGGPGELFF
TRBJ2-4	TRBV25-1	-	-	TGTGCCAGCAGTGAAGCACTAGGGGGGCTAGCCAAAAACATTCAGTACTTC	CASSEALGGLAKNIQYF